The source of this T cell receptor beta chain is a study of shared clonotypes between healthy human individuals. Study-wide findings and caveats: Clonotype sharing among donors was thought likely to change with sequencing depth.

Measured with immunoSEQ multiplex PCR; TCRdb has only the in-frame clones, and not every one. The data hold about 2.1 million clones, with around 93% observed a single time. About this clone: Its antigen is unknown.

Trimming took 4 bases from V and 4 from J; bases not matched to a gene: 5. CDR3 length: 15 amino acids. Germline-derived CDR1 and CDR2 are PRHDT and FYEKMQ (reference sequence). Naive CD8 cells were CD45RO-negative, positively selected for CCR7, excluding terminally differentiated effector memory CD45RA+ cells. Every donor was a Caucasian adult from Nashville, Tennessee. Sequenced input: naive CD8+ T cells from PBMCs. The chain uses TRBV13 and TRBJ2-1, with 9 bases fitting TRBD1. The TCR originated in a man in his late teens or twenties in good health. Some clones in this sample may be carry-over from other donors' samples. CDR3 loop: CASSYDRGTYNEQFF. CDR3 DNA sequence: TGTGCCAGCAGCTACGACAGGGGGACATACAATGAGCAGTTCTTC.